This T cell receptor (beta chain) was observed in a study of shared clonotypes between healthy human individuals. Findings and limits, study-wide: As a rule, naive subsets had a larger estimated richness than memory subsets.

With respect to this clone: Antigen: not known.

Clones were sequenced by immunoSEQ multiplex PCR, and TCRdb holds only the in-frame ones, with some missing. Here the sample spans about 1.5 million clones, roughly 96% being singletons. This CDR3 has 12 residues. V was clipped by 2 bases and J by 2 bases, with 6 bases between them. The germline CDR1 and CDR2 sequences are SQVTM and ANQGSEA. This receptor was taken from a man aged 30-40 years in good health. The rearrangement links TRBV29-1 to TRBJ1-1; a weak D match, TRBD1 (5 bases). Sequenced input: naive CD4+ T cells sorted from blood. As to subset: CD45RA+ positively selected. The CDR3 nucleotides read TGCAGCGTTGAATGGGACAACACTGAAGCTTTCTTT. Residues: CSVEWDNTEAFF.